This T cell receptor beta chain stems from a study of technical replicates of blood from several donors. Clones were sequenced by immunoSEQ multiplex PCR, and TCRdb holds only the in-frame ones, with some missing. Altogether tens of thousands of clones are present, 91% being singletons, with the ten largest covering under 5%. The clonotype was recovered from a human donor in good health. Some clones in this sample may be carry-over from other donors' samples. Sequencing was done on a sample of PBMCs.

The CDR3 DNA sequence: TGTGCCTGGAGTGACCCGGGACTAGCGGGGGGCCCTAGCACAGATACGCAGTATTTT. Translated: CAWSDPGLAGGPSTDTQYF. The genes are TRBV30 and TRBJ2-3, with TRBD2 identical over 15 bases. CDR1 is GTSNPN and CDR2 is SVGIG in the germline V gene (reference sequence). The CDR3 runs 19 residues. With V trimmed by 1 base and J by 0 bases, 8 bases remained unmatched.